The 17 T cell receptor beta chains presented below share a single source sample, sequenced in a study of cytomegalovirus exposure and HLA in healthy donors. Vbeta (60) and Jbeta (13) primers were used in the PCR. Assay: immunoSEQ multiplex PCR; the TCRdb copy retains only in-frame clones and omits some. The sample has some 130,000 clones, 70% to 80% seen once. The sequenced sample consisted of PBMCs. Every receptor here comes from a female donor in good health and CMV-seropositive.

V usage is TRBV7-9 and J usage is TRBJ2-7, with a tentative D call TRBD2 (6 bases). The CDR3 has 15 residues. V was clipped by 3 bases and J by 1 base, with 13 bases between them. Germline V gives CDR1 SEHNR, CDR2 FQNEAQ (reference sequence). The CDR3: CASSFPLAESYEQYF. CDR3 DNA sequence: TGTGCCAGCAGCTTCCCGTTAGCGGAATCCTACGAGCAGTACTTC.

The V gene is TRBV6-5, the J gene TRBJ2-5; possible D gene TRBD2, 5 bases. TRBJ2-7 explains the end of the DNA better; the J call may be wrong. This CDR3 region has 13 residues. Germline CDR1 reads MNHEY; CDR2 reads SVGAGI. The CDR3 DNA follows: TGTGCCAGCAGTTACTCCGGGGATGACGAGCAGTACTTC. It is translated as CASSYSGDDEQYF.

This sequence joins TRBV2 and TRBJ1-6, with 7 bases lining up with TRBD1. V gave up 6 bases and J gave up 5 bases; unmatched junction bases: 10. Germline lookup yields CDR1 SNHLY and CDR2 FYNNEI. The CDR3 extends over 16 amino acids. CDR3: CASSRNRGPNNSPLHF. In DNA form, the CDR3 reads TGTGCCAGCAGCCGAAACAGGGGCCCGAATAATTCACCCCTCCACTTT.

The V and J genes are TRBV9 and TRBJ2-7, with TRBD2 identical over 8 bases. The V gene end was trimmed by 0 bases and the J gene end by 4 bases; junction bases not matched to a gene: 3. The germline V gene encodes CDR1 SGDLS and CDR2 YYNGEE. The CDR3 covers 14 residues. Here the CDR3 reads CASSVDEREYEQYF. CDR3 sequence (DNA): TGTGCCAGCAGCGTAGACGAGCGGGAGTACGAGCAGTACTTC. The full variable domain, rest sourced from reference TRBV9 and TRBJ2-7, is DSGVTQTPKHLITATGQRVTLRCSPRSGDLSVYWYQQSLDQGLQFLIQYYNGEERAKGNILERFSAQQFPDLHSELNLSSLELGDSALYFCASSVDEREYEQYFGPGTRLTVT.

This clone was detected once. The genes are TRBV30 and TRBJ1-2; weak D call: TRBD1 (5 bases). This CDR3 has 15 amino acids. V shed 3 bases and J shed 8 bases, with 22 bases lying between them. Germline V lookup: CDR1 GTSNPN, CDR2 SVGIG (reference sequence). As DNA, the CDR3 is TGTGCCTGGAGCGCCACAGGTGAACCCTGGGGCGGCTACACCTTC. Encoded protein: CAWSATGEPWGGYTF.

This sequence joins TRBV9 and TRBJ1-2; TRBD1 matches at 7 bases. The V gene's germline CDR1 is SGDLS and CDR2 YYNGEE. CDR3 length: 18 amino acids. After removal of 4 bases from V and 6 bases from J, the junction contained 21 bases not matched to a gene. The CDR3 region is CASSIPRDPTGIKDGYTF. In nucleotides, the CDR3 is TGTGCCAGCAGCATACCGAGGGACCCGACAGGGATTAAGGATGGCTACACCTTC.

CDR3 coding DNA: TGTGCCAGCACGGAGGTCTCCTACGAGCAGTACTTC. Protein sequence: CASTEVSYEQYF. This sequence joins TRBV6-1 and TRBJ2-7, with D perhaps TRBD2 (5 bases). Per the germline V gene, CDR1 is MNHNS and CDR2 is SASEGT. The CDR3 spans 12 residues. The ends were cut back, 7 bases at V and 0 bases at J, with 7 bases in the middle.

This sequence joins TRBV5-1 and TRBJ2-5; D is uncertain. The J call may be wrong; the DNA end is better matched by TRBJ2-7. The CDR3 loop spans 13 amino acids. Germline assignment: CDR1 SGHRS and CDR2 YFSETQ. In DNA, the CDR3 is TGCGCCAGCAGCTTGGCCTCTCCCTACGAGCAGTACTTC. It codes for CASSLASPYEQYF.

CDR3 in DNA: TGTGCCAGCAGCCAAACCTCGGTAGCTAACTATGGCTACACCTTC. Protein product: CASSQTSVANYGYTF. The chain couples TRBV4-2 to TRBJ1-2; D is unclear. V was trimmed by 2 bases and J by 0 bases, leaving 10 bases between them. The CDR3 covers 15 residues. Germline loops: CDR1 LGHNA, CDR2 YNFKEQ.

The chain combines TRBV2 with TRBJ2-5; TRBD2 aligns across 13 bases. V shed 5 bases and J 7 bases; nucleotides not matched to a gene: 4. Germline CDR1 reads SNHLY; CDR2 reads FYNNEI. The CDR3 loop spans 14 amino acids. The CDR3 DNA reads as TGTGCCAGCAGTCGGACTAGCGGGAGAGGGACCCAGTACTTC. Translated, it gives CASSRTSGRGTQYF.

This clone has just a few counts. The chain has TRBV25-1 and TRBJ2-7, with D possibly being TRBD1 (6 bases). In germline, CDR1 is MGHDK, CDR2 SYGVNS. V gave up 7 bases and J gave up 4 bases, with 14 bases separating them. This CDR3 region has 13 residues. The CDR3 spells CASKRAGEYEQYF. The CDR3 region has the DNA TGTGCCAGCAAAAGGGCAGGGGAATACGAGCAGTACTTC.

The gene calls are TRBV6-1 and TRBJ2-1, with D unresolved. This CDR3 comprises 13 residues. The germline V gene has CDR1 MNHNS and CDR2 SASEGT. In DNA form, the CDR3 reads TGTGTCTGCAATAAACACCTTACAGATGAGCAGTTCTTC. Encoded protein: CVCNKHLTDEQFF.

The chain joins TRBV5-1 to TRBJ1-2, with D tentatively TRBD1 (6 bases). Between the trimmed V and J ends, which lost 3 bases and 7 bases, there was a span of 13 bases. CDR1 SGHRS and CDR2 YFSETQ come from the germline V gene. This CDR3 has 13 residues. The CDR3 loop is CASSYTGSGGYTF. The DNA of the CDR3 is TGCGCCAGCAGCTACACAGGGAGTGGTGGCTACACCTTC.

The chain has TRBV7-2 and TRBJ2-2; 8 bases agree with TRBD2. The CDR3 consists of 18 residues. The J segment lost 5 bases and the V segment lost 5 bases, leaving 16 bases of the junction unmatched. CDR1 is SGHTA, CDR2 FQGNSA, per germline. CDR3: CASSPGWDSGNPTGELFF. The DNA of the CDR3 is TGTGCCAGCAGCCCCGGGTGGGATAGCGGGAACCCAACCGGGGAGCTGTTTTTT.

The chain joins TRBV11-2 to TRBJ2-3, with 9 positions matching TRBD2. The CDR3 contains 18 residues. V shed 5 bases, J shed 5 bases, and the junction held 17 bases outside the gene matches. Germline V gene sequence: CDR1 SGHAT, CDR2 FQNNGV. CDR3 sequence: CASSPLRSGGPPIDTQYF. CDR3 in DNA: TGTGCCAGCAGCCCGCTTCGGAGCGGGGGGCCCCCCATAGATACGCAGTATTTT.

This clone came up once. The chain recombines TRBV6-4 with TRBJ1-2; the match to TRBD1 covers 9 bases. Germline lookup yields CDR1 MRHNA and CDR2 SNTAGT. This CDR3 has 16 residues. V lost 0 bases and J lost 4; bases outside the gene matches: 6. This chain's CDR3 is CASSDSSDRGGYGYTF. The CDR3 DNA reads TGTGCCAGCAGTGACTCCAGCGACAGGGGGGGCTATGGCTACACCTTC.

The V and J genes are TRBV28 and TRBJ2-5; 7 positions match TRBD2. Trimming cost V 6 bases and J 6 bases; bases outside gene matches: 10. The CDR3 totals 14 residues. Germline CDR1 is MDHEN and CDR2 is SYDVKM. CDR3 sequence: CASSSSGGIKTQYF. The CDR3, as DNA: TGTGCCAGCAGCTCCTCGGGGGGAATCAAGACCCAGTACTTC.